Listed below are T cell receptor beta chains from one sample, sequenced in a study of blood T cell repertoires in COVID-19. Profiled with immunoSEQ multiplex PCR; TCRdb holds only in-frame clones, not every one. Of over 85,000 clones listed, roughly 85% are singletons. Source material: peripheral blood. Every receptor here comes from a man aged 55 to 69 with acute or convalescent COVID-19. Each CDR3 is given with its conserved first and last residue. The order of the fields is clone size, J gene, V gene, D gene, CDR3 protein, CDR3 DNA. D genes are given only for firm matches. Part of the rows lack a size; the others show once, few, many or a class for expanded clones.

>.|TRBJ2-5|TRBV3-1/TRBV3-2|.
CASSQGAIPQETQYF
TGTGCCAGCAGCCAAGGCGCTATCCCTCAAGAGACCCAGTACTTC
>.|TRBJ1-2|TRBV7-8|.
CASSFNRDNYGYTF
TGTGCCAGCAGCTTTAACAGGGATAACTATGGCTACACCTTC
>few|TRBJ1-2|TRBV19|TRBD1
CASSWTGNYGYTF
TGTGCCAGTAGTTGGACAGGGAACTATGGCTACACCTTC
>few|TRBJ1-2|TRBV30|.
CAWSSLTGSYGYTF
TGTGCCTGGAGTAGTTTAACAGGGTCTTATGGCTACACCTTC
>.|TRBJ1-5|TRBV11-2|.
CASSFNNALGQPQHF
TGTGCCAGCAGCTTTAACAACGCCTTGGGCCAGCCCCAGCATTTT
>.|TRBJ2-1|TRBV9|TRBD2
CASSEGLANNEQFF
TGTGCCAGCAGCGAGGGACTAGCCAACAATGAGCAGTTCTTC
>few|TRBJ2-1|TRBV10-3|TRBD1
CAISRGQGGYEQFF
TGTGCCATCAGCCGAGGACAGGGTGGGTATGAGCAGTTCTTC
>.|TRBJ2-1|TRBV6-5|.
CASGNRESYNEQFF
TGTGCCAGTGGCAACCGGGAATCCTACAATGAGCAGTTCTTC
>.|TRBJ2-2|TRBV19|TRBD2
CASSYRLLAGGPGELFF
TGTGCCAGTAGTTATAGGTTGCTAGCGGGAGGGCCCGGGGAGCTGTTTTTT
>.|TRBJ1-2|TRBV2|TRBD1
CASGIPGQGNYGYTF
TGTGCCAGCGGAATACCGGGACAGGGAAACTATGGCTACACCTTC
>.|TRBJ2-1|TRBV19|.
CASSINQGDEQFF
TGTGCCAGTAGTATTAACCAGGGTGATGAGCAGTTCTTC
>.|TRBJ2-3|TRBV2|TRBD1
CASSRQGTADTQYF
TGTGCCAGCAGTCGACAGGGAACGGCAGATACGCAGTATTTT
>.|TRBJ1-6|TRBV5-4|.
CASSPATGSGSPLHF
TGTGCCAGCAGCCCGGCGACAGGTTCGGGTTCACCCCTCCACTTT
>medium-sized|TRBJ2-1|TRBV6-1|.
CASSEMIGVSNEQFF
TGTGCCAGCAGTGAAATGATAGGGGTCAGCAATGAGCAGTTCTTC
>.|TRBJ2-1|TRBV29-1|.
CSVGGDISYNEQFF
TGCAGCGTTGGAGGGGACATCTCCTACAATGAGCAGTTCTTC
>.|TRBJ2-7|TRBV30|TRBD2
CAWSIGGEQYF
TGTGCCTGGAGTATCGGGGGGGAGCAGTACTTC
>.|TRBJ2-7|TRBV29-1|TRBD1
CSVERDSSYEQYF
TGCAGCGTTGAAAGGGACAGCTCCTACGAGCAGTACTTC
>.|TRBJ1-2|TRBV5-1|.
CASSFAGTRDGYTF
TGCGCCAGCAGCTTCGCCGGGACAAGGGATGGCTACACCTTC
>.|TRBJ2-1|TRBV10-2|TRBD2
CASRTTGTSAYNEQFF
TGCGCCAGCAGGACCACCGGGACTAGCGCATACAATGAGCAGTTCTTC
>.|TRBJ1-1|TRBV10-3|TRBD1
CAITNRDRVFTEAFF
TGTGCCATCACCAACCGGGACAGGGTTTTCACTGAAGCTTTCTTT
>.|TRBJ1-5|TRBV6-6|.
CAGSPFLDSNQPQHF
TGTGCCGGCAGTCCCTTTCTAGATAGCAATCAGCCCCAGCATTTT
>.|TRBJ2-1|TRBV5-5|.
CASMRTTSSYNEQFF
TGTGCCAGCATGAGGACTACCAGCTCCTACAATGAGCAGTTCTTC
>.|TRBJ2-7|TRBV30|.
CAWSLTSYEQYF
TGTGCCTGGAGTTTAACGAGCTACGAGCAGTACTTC
>.|TRBJ2-7|TRBV30|TRBD1
CACLRGRGEQYF
TGTGCCTGCCTCAGGGGGCGCGGAGAGCAGTACTTC
>.|TRBJ1-5|TRBV21-1|.
CASSPSPQHF
TGTGCCAGCAGCCCCTCGCCCCAGCATTTT
>once|TRBJ1-2|TRBV14|TRBD1
CASSQFRGPEGYTF
TGTGCCAGCAGCCAATTCAGGGGGCCGGAAGGCTACACCTTC
>.|TRBJ2-2|TRBV5-1|.
CASSLGQTNTGELFF
TGCGCCAGCAGCTTGGGTCAGACTAACACCGGGGAGCTGTTTTTT
>.|TRBJ2-7|TRBV9|.
CASSVGLERMPYEQYF
TGTGCCAGCAGCGTAGGTCTCGAGAGAATGCCCTACGAGCAGTACTTC
>.|TRBJ1-2|TRBV7-9|.
CASSLELGGYGYTF
TGTGCCAGCAGCTTAGAGTTGGGGGGCTATGGCTACACCTTC
>.|TRBJ1-2|TRBV7-9|.
CASSFEYGYTF
TGTGCCAGCAGCTTCGAGTATGGCTACACCTTC
>.|TRBJ2-1|TRBV5-4|.
CASSQPGFGEQFF
TGTGCCAGCAGCCAACCAGGGTTCGGTGAGCAGTTCTTC
>.|TRBJ2-1|TRBV9|TRBD2
CASSVGNAGGFRNEQFF
TGTGCCAGCAGCGTTGGCAACGCGGGAGGATTCCGCAATGAGCAGTTCTTC
>.|TRBJ1-4|TRBV4-3|TRBD1
CASSHRGLTNEKLFF
TGCGCCAGCAGTCACAGGGGGCTGACTAATGAAAAACTGTTTTTT
>.|TRBJ1-2|TRBV9|.
CASSPLGMRGYTF
TGTGCCAGCAGCCCGCTAGGTATGCGGGGCTACACCTTC
>.|TRBJ1-5|TRBV6-2/TRBV6-3|.
CASSYNGAGQPQHF
TGTGCCAGCAGTTACAATGGGGCAGGTCAGCCCCAGCATTTT
>.|TRBJ2-7|TRBV30|.
CAWSQVYGYEQYF
TGTGCCTGGAGCCAAGTCTACGGGTACGAGCAGTACTTC
>.|TRBJ2-7|TRBV11-3|TRBD2
CASSLATSGPTKQYF
TGTGCCAGCAGCTTAGCAACTAGCGGCCCTACGAAGCAGTACTTC
>.|TRBJ1-2|TRBV6-5|TRBD1
CASRRTGSALDGYTF
TGTGCCAGCAGGAGGACAGGGTCTGCTCTAGATGGCTACACCTTC
>.|TRBJ2-1|TRBV15|.
CATSRDGAGVESEQFF
TGTGCCACCAGCAGAGATGGGGCAGGGGTTGAGAGTGAGCAGTTCTTC
>.|TRBJ1-4|TRBV19|.
CASSIGRGDEKLFF
TGTGCCAGTAGTATTGGACGCGGGGATGAAAAACTGTTTTTT
>.|TRBJ2-7|TRBV6-1|.
CASSEARWGGAYEQYF
TGTGCCAGCAGTGAAGCGAGGTGGGGGGGCGCCTACGAGCAGTACTTC
>.|TRBJ2-3|TRBV12-3/TRBV12-4|.
CASSLNTDTQYF
TGTGCCAGCAGTCTAAACACAGATACGCAGTATTTT
>once|TRBJ2-1|TRBV30|.
CAWGSEGGYNEQFF
TGTGCCTGGGGGTCCGAGGGGGGGTACAATGAGCAGTTCTTC
>.|TRBJ2-5|TRBV19|.
CASSITRQLQETQYF
TGTGCCAGTAGCATTACCAGACAGTTGCAAGAGACCCAGTACTTC
>.|TRBJ1-1|TRBV4-2|.
CASSQPQRETEAFF
TGTGCCAGCAGCCAGCCCCAGCGAGAGACTGAAGCTTTCTTT